These T cell receptor beta chains were read from a single sample in a study of blood T cell repertoires in COVID-19. Assay: immunoSEQ multiplex PCR; the TCRdb copy retains only in-frame clones and omits some. This sample yields 93,000 or so clones, of which roughly nine tenths are seen a single time; roughly a sixth belongs to the top ten. Material: peripheral blood. The receptor set was obtained from a woman over 75 in a cohort sampled during active COVID-19. The CDR3 runs from the conserved cysteine through the conserved F or W. The D gene is left open where the match is weak. Rows may omit the clone size; those that give it use once, few, many or a size class.

j_call	v_call	clone_size	d_call	cdr3_nt	cdr3_aa
TRBJ1-2	TRBV19	-	TRBD1	TGTGCCAGTAGCCCGACAGGGGTTCTCTATGGCTACACCTTC	CASSPTGVLYGYTF
TRBJ1-2	TRBV7-9	-	-	TGTGCCAGCAGCTTGGACTGGGGCTATGGCTACACCTTC	CASSLDWGYGYTF
TRBJ2-1	TRBV6-6	-	-	TGTGCCAGCAGTTACTCGGGGGGATCGGGTGAGCAGTTCTTC	CASSYSGGSGEQFF
TRBJ1-2	TRBV28	-	TRBD1	TGTGCCAGCAGCTCCCCGACAGGGGGCATGAATCTTGGCTACACCTTC	CASSSPTGGMNLGYTF
TRBJ2-6	TRBV10-3	-	-	TGTGCCATCAGGGACAGCTTGTCCTCTGGGGCCAACGTCCTGACTTTC	CAIRDSLSSGANVLTF
TRBJ1-5	TRBV5-5	-	-	TGTGCCAGCAGCCTCCACCCAGGTAACAATCAGCCCCAGCATTTT	CASSLHPGNNQPQHF
TRBJ2-1	TRBV5-1	-	TRBD1	TGCGCCAGCAGCGAACAGGGGGGCGCCTACAATGAGCAGTTCTTC	CASSEQGGAYNEQFF
TRBJ2-1	TRBV28	-	-	TGTGCCAGCAGTTCATTTAGCGTGATTTACAATGAGCAGTTCTTC	CASSSFSVIYNEQFF
TRBJ2-5	TRBV21-1	once	-	TGTGCCAGCAGCAAAGGAAACCCTAGGGGCCGCGAGACCCAGTACTTC	CASSKGNPRGRETQYF
TRBJ2-1	TRBV24-1	-	TRBD2	TGTGCCACCAGCTTGACTAGCGGACTACATAGTGAGCAGTTCTTC	CATSLTSGLHSEQFF
TRBJ2-7	TRBV19	-	TRBD1	TGTGCCAGTAGTCCCCTTATGTCGGGACAGACGTACCCCTACGAGCAGTACTTC	CASSPLMSGQTYPYEQYF
TRBJ2-1	TRBV19	-	TRBD2	TGTGCCAGTAGTGCGCTTAGCGGGAGGGGCCCAGCTGAGCAGTTCTTC	CASSALSGRGPAEQFF
TRBJ2-7	TRBV27	many	TRBD2	TGTGCCAGCAGCCCGATGGGACTAGCGGGAGGGAACTACGAGCAGTACTTC	CASSPMGLAGGNYEQYF
TRBJ1-5	TRBV28	-	TRBD1	TGTGCCAGCAGTTCCGGGACAGTTAATCAGCCCCAGCATTTT	CASSSGTVNQPQHF
TRBJ2-1	TRBV2	-	TRBD2	TGTGCCAGCGGCCCTAGCGGGAGTGGTATCAATGAGCAGTTCTTC	CASGPSGSGINEQFF
TRBJ2-1	TRBV20-1	-	-	TGCAGTGCTAGTCCCGGGGATGAGCAGTTCTTC	CSASPGDEQFF